This TCR beta chain is from a study of cytomegalovirus exposure and HLA in healthy donors. Study results and limitations: Cytomegalovirus association was listed for about 160 TCR beta chains.

The CDR3 is 23 amino acids. V dropped 6 bases and J dropped 0; count of bases not matched to a gene: 29. In germline, CDR1 is MNHEY, CDR2 SMNVEV (reference sequence). Concerning this clone: What it binds is not known.

60 Vbeta and 13 Jbeta primers were used in PCR. Clones were sequenced by immunoSEQ multiplex PCR, and TCRdb holds only the in-frame ones, with some missing. The sample lists 150,000 to 200,000 clones, around 74% seen once, with around 1.6% in the top ten. This sequence was found in a girl under 18 in good health and CMV-seropositive. The chain carries TRBV27 and TRBJ1-5, with 7 bases identical to TRBD1. The sequencing input was PBMCs. The CDR3 DNA reads as TGTGCCAGCAGCCTATCCGGACGATCAGGTTGGGGGATAGGGACAGATAGCAATCAGCCCCAGCATTTT. Its protein is CASSLSGRSGWGIGTDSNQPQHF.